The present entry profiles one T cell receptor beta chain with its context. This CDR3 is built from 13 residues. Between the trimmed V and J ends, which lost 7 bases and 5 bases, there was a span of 9 bases. Germline CDR1 and CDR2: SNHLY and FYNNEI. The data derive from a study of shared clonotypes between healthy human individuals. Study context: Donors, aged 18 to 49, were a couple of women and three men. The plates for each donor numbered three CD4 naive, three CD4 memory, two CD8 naive and one CD8 memory.

In the authors' workflow: ImmunoSEQ output held junction-only sequences without quality scores, so filtering differed. Here immunoSEQ multiplex PCR was the method, and the copy in TCRdb shows in-frame clones only, minus some. That table supplies the V and J calls and clone size; D and trimming were determined from the DNA. The sample contains millions of clones, 85% to 95% of which appear only once. Naive CD8 populations comprised CD45RO-negative cells positively selected for CCR7, excluding terminally differentiated effector memory CD45RA+ cells. Nashville, Tennessee was home to all donors, who were Caucasian adults.

This sequence was found in a man aged 18 to 29 in good health. This sequence joins TRBV2 and TRBJ1-6; D is undetermined. The specimen was naive CD8+ T cells sorted from blood. CDR3: CASKSIDNSPLHF. The DNA for the CDR3 is TGTGCCAGCAAGAGCATCGATAATTCACCCCTCCACTTT.